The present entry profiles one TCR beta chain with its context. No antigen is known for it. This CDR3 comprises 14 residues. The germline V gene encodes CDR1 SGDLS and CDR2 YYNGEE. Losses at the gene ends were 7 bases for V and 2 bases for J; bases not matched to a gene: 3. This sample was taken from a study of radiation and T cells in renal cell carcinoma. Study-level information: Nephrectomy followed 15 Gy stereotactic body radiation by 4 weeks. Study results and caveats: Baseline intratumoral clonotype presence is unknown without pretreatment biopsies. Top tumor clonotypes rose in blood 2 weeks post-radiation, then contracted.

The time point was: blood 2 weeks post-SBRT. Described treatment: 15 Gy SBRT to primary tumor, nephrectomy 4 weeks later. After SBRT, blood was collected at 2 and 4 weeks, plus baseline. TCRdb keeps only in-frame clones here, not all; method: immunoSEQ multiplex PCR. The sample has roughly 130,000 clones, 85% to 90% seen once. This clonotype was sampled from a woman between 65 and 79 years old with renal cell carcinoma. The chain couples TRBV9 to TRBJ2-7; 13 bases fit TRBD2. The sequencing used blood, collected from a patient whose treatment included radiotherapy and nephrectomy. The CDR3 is CASSGTSGTYEQYF. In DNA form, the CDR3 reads TGTGCCAGCTCCGGGACTAGCGGGACCTACGAGCAGTACTTC. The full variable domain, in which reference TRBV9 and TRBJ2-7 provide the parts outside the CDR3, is DSGVTQTPKHLITATGQRVTLRCSPRSGDLSVYWYQQSLDQGLQFLIQYYNGEERAKGNILERFSAQQFPDLHSELNLSSLELGDSALYFCASSGTSGTYEQYFGPGTRLTVT.